One and the same sample provided the 11 T cell receptor beta chains below, sequenced in a study of CXCR3-negative and CXCR3-positive naive CD8 T cells. The method, 5' RACE with UMI labels, was used to prepare the TRB cDNA libraries. TCRdb re-called the 5' RACE reads and shows each CDR3 protein once, DNA omitted. Listed are 46,000 or so distinct CDR3 sequences; over 2% falls within the top ten. Sequenced input: naive CXCR3- CD8+ T cells from blood. The sample's subset: CD45RO-CCR7+CD27+CD95- naive CD8+ T cells lacking CXCR3 (TNR3-). These TCRs come from a human donor in good health. Some clones in this sample may be carry-over from other donors' samples.

V and J are TRBV28 and TRBJ2-2; TCRdb designates TRBD1, a call that cannot be tested without DNA. This CDR3 region has 15 residues. Germline CDR1 MDHEN, CDR2 SYDVKM. CDR3 loop: CASSLSPGGTGELFF. The full variable domain, rest sourced from reference TRBV28 and TRBJ2-2, is DVKVTQSSRYLVKRTGEKVFLECVQDMDHENMFWYRQDPGLGLRLIYFSYDVKMKEKGDIPEGYSVSREKKERFSLILESASTNQTSMYLCASSLSPGGTGELFFGEGSRLTVL.

The gene calls are TRBV29-1 and TRBJ2-5; the D call of TRBD1 rests on TCRdb alone, since no DNA is present to check it. The CDR3 totals 16 residues. Germline values: CDR1 SQVTM, CDR2 ANQGSEA. The CDR3 region is CSVEEGQGGELETQYF.

This chain uses TRBV3-1 with TRBJ2-5; TCRdb selects TRBD2, and the lack of DNA leaves this call unchecked. This CDR3 has 15 residues. Germline values: CDR1 LGHDT, CDR2 YNNKEL (reference sequence). This CDR3 is CASSQDAGVQETQYF.

The V gene is TRBV4-3, the J gene TRBJ2-2. Germline-derived CDR1 and CDR2 are LGHNA and YSLEER. CDR3 length: 16 residues. The CDR3 sequence: CASSPRDTTNTGELFF.

The genes are TRBV12-3 or TRBV12-4 and TRBJ2-3; TCRdb selects TRBD2, and the lack of DNA leaves this call unchecked. The CDR3 spans 16 residues. The chain's CDR3 is CASSYRDYLSTDTQYF.

J is TRBJ2-7 and V is TRBV18. Germline V gene data show CDR1 as KGHSH and CDR2 as LQKENI. This CDR3 is 15 amino acids long. CDR3 sequence: CASSPGPNPAYEQYF.

This chain joins TRBV9 and TRBJ2-1; absent DNA, TCRdb's TRBD2 call cannot be checked. Germline assignment: CDR1 SGDLS and CDR2 YYNGEE. The CDR3 length is 16 residues. The CDR3 reads CASSGWTSGGYNEQFF.

This chain joins TRBV29-1 and TRBJ2-7. In germline, CDR1 is SQVTM, CDR2 ANQGSEA. The CDR3 loop spans 13 amino acids. CDR3 in amino acids: CSVVGGSFYEQYF.

The chain has TRBV28 and TRBJ2-2. The germline V gene encodes CDR1 MDHEN and CDR2 SYDVKM. This CDR3 has 15 amino acids. The CDR3 protein is CASSRRYSNTGELFF.

The CDR3 loop is CASSRTIILEQFF. This chain uses TRBV7-9 with TRBJ2-1. The CDR3 extends over 13 amino acids. The germline gives CDR1 SEHNR, CDR2 FQNEAQ (reference sequence).

Here the CDR3 reads CASSQTHNTEAFF. This chain uses TRBV9 with TRBJ1-1. The CDR3 consists of 13 residues. The V gene's germline CDR1 is SGDLS and CDR2 YYNGEE.